This T cell receptor (beta chain) comes out of a study of blood T cell repertoires in COVID-19. Background on the study: Donors in the United States, Italy and Spain gave samples during acute or convalescent COVID-19. Sample material is recorded as cDNA or gDNA derived from T cells, B-cell-depleted T cells, or PBMCs.

This clone was counted a few times. CDR3 length: 13 residues. The V end was cut by 9 bases, the J end by 7 bases, with 19 bases between. Germline loops: CDR1 MDHEN, CDR2 SYDVKM. The method was immunoSEQ multiplex PCR; TCRdb's version includes in-frame clones alone and lacks a portion of them. In the table there are under 350,000 clones, under 90% of which are singletons. The receptor's source is a woman in her fifties or sixties who had recovered from COVID-19. The source material was peripheral blood. The chain recombines TRBV28 with TRBJ2-7, with D maybe TRBD1 (5 bases). CDR3 amino acids: CARTAPALWEQYF. DNA for the CDR3: TGTGCCAGGACAGCCCCCGCGCTTTGGGAGCAGTACTTC.